The 27 T cell receptor beta chains listed next were all sequenced from one sample in a study of Ad26.COV2.S vaccination and SARS-CoV-2 variants. TCRdb's copy holds only in-frame clones and misses some; the assay was immunoSEQ multiplex PCR. The table has about 350,000 clones, about 91% seen once. Sequencing used peripheral blood, obtained after recovery from COVID-19. These receptors were collected from a human donor who had recovered from COVID-19.

V gene TRBV14 combines with J gene TRBJ2-1; TRBD2 matches at 8 bases. The CDR3 loop spans 15 amino acids. Trimming took 1 base from V and 7 from J; bases not matched to a gene: 6. Germline loops: CDR1 SGHDN, CDR2 FVKESK. CDR3 residues: CASSQVPAGVNEQFF. The CDR3 coding sequence is TGTGCCAGCAGCCAAGTCCCAGCGGGGGTTAATGAGCAGTTCTTC.

The rearrangement joins TRBV19 to TRBJ1-5; 9 bases map to TRBD1. This CDR3 comprises 16 residues. Germline V gene lookup returns CDR1 LNHDA and CDR2 SQIVND (reference sequence). V lost 3 bases and J lost 5; bases outside the gene matches: 8. In DNA form, the CDR3 reads TGTGCCAGTAGTATTCCCACAGGGGGCGGATATCAGCCCCAGCATTTT. Protein product: CASSIPTGGGYQPQHF.

The chain is built from TRBV5-8 and TRBJ2-3; TRBD2 matches 7 bases. V gave up 7 bases and J gave up 4 bases; unmatched junction bases: 12. Per the germline V gene, CDR1 is SGHTS and CDR2 is YDEGEE. CDR3 length equals 15 residues. In nucleotides, the CDR3 is TGTGCCAGCGCCTGGGGGGGACTGGGAGCAGATACGCAGTATTTT. Amino acid sequence: CASAWGGLGADTQYF.

CDR3 sequence: CASSPTLGGRDYEQYF. CDR3 DNA: TGTGCCAGCAGCCCTACCTTGGGGGGCCGGGACTACGAGCAGTACTTC. The V gene is TRBV7-6, the J gene TRBJ2-7, with D perhaps being TRBD1 or TRBD2 (6 bases each). Germline V gene sequence: CDR1 SGHVS, CDR2 FNYEAQ. The CDR3 runs 16 residues. Trimming left V 5 bases short and J 3 bases short, with 20 bases between.

The chain joins TRBV12-3 or TRBV12-4 to TRBJ1-1; D gene ambiguous. V gave up 3 bases and J gave up 7 bases, with 12 bases separating them. The CDR3 has 13 amino acids. The CDR3 sequence: CASSLSARGEAFF. The CDR3 DNA reads as TGTGCCAGCAGTTTGTCGGCGCGCGGTGAAGCTTTCTTT.

This clone appeared a few times. CDR3 DNA: TGTGCCAGCAGTTACTCCCGCGGGGGGATGGCCGGGGAGCTGTTTTTT. It specifies CASSYSRGGMAGELFF. The V and J genes are TRBV6-5 and TRBJ2-2, with 8 bases aligning to TRBD2. CDR3 size: 16 residues. Germline values: CDR1 MNHEY, CDR2 SVGAGI. The trim removed 0 bases at V and 6 bases at J, leaving 6 bases unmatched.

The CDR3, as DNA: TGTGCCAGCAGCCAAGCAAAGGGGTCTAACTATGGCTACACCTTC. It specifies CASSQAKGSNYGYTF. The rearrangement uses TRBV3-1 (or the pseudogene TRBV3-2) and TRBJ1-2, with D tentatively TRBD1 (5 bases). Germline CDR1 reads LGHDT; CDR2 reads YNNKEL (reference sequence). The V and J ends lost 1 base and 0 bases respectively, with 9 bases between them. There are 15 residues in the CDR3.

This rearrangement joins TRBV6-1 to TRBJ1-5, with D unclear. This CDR3 spans 17 amino acids. Germline CDR1 and CDR2: MNHNS and SASEGT. V was shortened by 4 bases and J by 1 base, with 17 bases between the two germline ends. The CDR3, as DNA: TGTGCCAGCAGTGCGGCTCCGGGAGTAAAGAGCAATCAGCCCCAGCATTTT. This sequence encodes CASSAAPGVKSNQPQHF.

Concerning this clone itself: The same CDR3 arises from other DNA sequences in this sample as well. The chain couples TRBV18 to TRBJ1-5; TRBD1 agrees at 9 bases. Germline V gene data show CDR1 as KGHSH and CDR2 as LQKENI. The CDR3 consists of 14 residues. V gave up 4 bases and J gave up 3 bases; unmatched junction bases: 1. The CDR3 is CASSRTGDNQPQHF. The CDR3 DNA reads TGTGCCAGCTCACGGACAGGGGACAATCAGCCCCAGCATTTT.

The chain combines TRBV6-5 with TRBJ1-3, with D possibly matching TRBD1 (5 bases). Trimming removed 2 bases from V and 4 bases from J, with 9 bases in between. The germline V gene encodes CDR1 MNHEY and CDR2 SVGAGI. The CDR3 is made up of 14 amino acids. The CDR3 DNA sequence: TGTGCCAGCAGTTACCAGGGCGGCGGAAACACCATATATTTT. Its protein is CASSYQGGGNTIYF.

This sequence joins TRBV5-1 and TRBJ2-7, with TRBD1 matching over 7 bases. This CDR3 region has 16 residues. The germline gives CDR1 SGHRS, CDR2 YFSETQ. Trimming took 4 bases from V and 3 from J; bases not matched to a gene: 13. The CDR3 coding sequence is TGCGCCAGCAGCCGGACCTCCGGGACAGATTTCTACGAGCAGTACTTC. Encoded protein: CASSRTSGTDFYEQYF.

The rearrangement uses TRBV29-1 and TRBJ1-4, with 10 nucleotides matching TRBD1. Germline trimming cut 4 bases from V and 7 bases from J; bases unmatched to any gene: 3. The CDR3 has 13 amino acids. Germline CDR1 SQVTM, CDR2 ANQGSEA. The CDR3 region has the DNA TGCAGCGTTGGACAGGGGGCCGGTGAAAAACTGTTTTTT. Its protein is CSVGQGAGEKLFF.

The V and J genes are TRBV7-2 and TRBJ2-1; D gene ambiguous. Trimming cost V 5 bases and J 8 bases, with 13 bases left between them. Germline-derived CDR1 and CDR2 are SGHTA and FQGNSA. The CDR3 spans 13 residues. The CDR3 here is CASSPTKIHEQFF. The CDR3 coding sequence is TGTGCCAGCAGCCCTACGAAGATCCATGAGCAGTTCTTC. Looking up the rest from reference TRBV7-2 and TRBJ2-1 gives the full variable domain: GAGVSQSPSNKVTEKGKDVELRCDPISGHTALYWYRQSLGQGLEFLIYFQGNSAPDKSGLPSDRFSAERTGGSVSTLTIQRTQQEDSAVYLCASSPTKIHEQFFGPGTRLTVL.

The chain joins TRBV12-3 or TRBV12-4 to TRBJ2-7, with D perhaps TRBD1 (6 bases). The CDR3 totals 13 residues. Trimming pared 6 bases from V and 1 base from J, leaving 10 bases between. Here the CDR3 reads CASSWGQSYEQYF. For the CDR3, the DNA is TGTGCCAGCAGCTGGGGACAATCCTACGAGCAGTACTTC.

The genes are TRBV5-4 and TRBJ2-7, with D possibly called TRBD1 or TRBD2 (5 bases each). This CDR3 is 13 amino acids long. V was pared by 4 bases and J by 4 bases, with 12 bases between. Germline values: CDR1 SGHNT, CDR2 YYREEE (reference sequence). Here the CDR3 reads CASSPRGGYEQYF. The CDR3 nucleotides are TGTGCCAGCAGCCCACGGGGCGGATACGAGCAGTACTTC. The full variable domain, with the rest looked up from reference TRBV5-4 and TRBJ2-7, is ETGVTQSPTHLIKTRGQQVTLRCSSQSGHNTVSWYQQALGQGPQFIFQYYREEENGRGNFPPRFSGLQFPNYSSELNVNALELDDSALYLCASSPRGGYEQYFGPGTRLTVT.

The gene calls are TRBV5-6 and TRBJ2-7; D is perhaps TRBD1 (7 bases). Germline CDR1 and CDR2: SGHDT and YYEEEE. Deletions cut 5 bases from V and 6 bases from J, with 21 bases between. The CDR3 length is 15 residues. Here the CDR3 reads CASRPWGAGGFEQYF. The CDR3 region has the DNA TGTGCCAGCAGACCCTGGGGAGCAGGGGGGTTCGAGCAGTACTTC.

The chain carries TRBV19 and TRBJ2-1, with 14 bases aligning to TRBD2. The germline gives CDR1 LNHDA, CDR2 SQIVND (reference sequence). With V trimmed by 5 bases and J by 7 bases, 7 bases remained unmatched. The CDR3 has 16 residues. As DNA, the CDR3 is TGTGCCAGTAGTCAGGCGGGACTAGCGGGGGTTAATGAGCAGTTCTTC. It specifies CASSQAGLAGVNEQFF.

V and J are TRBV14 and TRBJ2-1; D call uncertain. The ends were cut back, 0 bases at V and 7 bases at J, with 10 bases in the middle. Germline V CDR1 and CDR2: SGHDN, FVKESK. The CDR3 length is 14 residues. The CDR3 nucleotides read TGTGCCAGCAGCCAAGATCTCGGACGAAATGAGCAGTTCTTC. It translates to CASSQDLGRNEQFF. The full variable domain, its missing parts supplied by reference TRBV14 and TRBJ2-1, is EAGVTQFPSHSVIEKGQTVTLRCDPISGHDNLYWYRRVMGKEIKFLLHFVKESKQDESGMPNNRFLAERTGGTYSTLKVQPAELEDSGVYFCASSQDLGRNEQFFGPGTRLTVL.

The V gene is TRBV5-6, the J gene TRBJ1-1; tentatively, D is TRBD1 (6 bases). There are 16 residues in the CDR3. Germline-derived CDR1 and CDR2 are SGHDT and YYEEEE. V was clipped by 3 bases and J by 8 bases, with 23 bases between them. CDR3 DNA sequence: TGTGCCAGCAGCTCGGGGCCGGGGGCGCTGGGTATCGAAGCTTTCTTT. Amino acids: CASSSGPGALGIEAFF.

This rearrangement joins TRBV7-8 to TRBJ2-7; possible D gene TRBD1, 7 bases. The ends were cut back, 0 bases at V and 3 bases at J, with 15 bases in the middle. The CDR3 totals 16 residues. Germline V gene data show CDR1 as SGHVS and CDR2 as FQNEAQ. CDR3 DNA: TGTGCCAGCAGCTTAGCAGGGGCAGGGGGAGGCTACGAGCAGTACTTC. It codes for CASSLAGAGGGYEQYF.

This chain joins TRBV6-5 and TRBJ2-7; TRBD1 aligns across 7 bases. V was clipped by 6 bases and J by 3 bases; unmatched bases: 8. This CDR3 region has 14 residues. CDR1 and CDR2 from the germline V gene are MNHEY and SVGAGI. This chain's CDR3 is CASSPGTASYEQYF. CDR3 coding DNA: TGTGCCAGCAGCCCCGGGACAGCGAGCTACGAGCAGTACTTC.

The chain uses TRBV6-2 or TRBV6-3 and TRBJ1-6, with 10 bases aligning to TRBD1. CDR1 and CDR2 from the germline V gene are MNHEY and SVGEGT. The V gene end was trimmed by 5 bases and the J gene end by 9 bases; junction bases not matched to a gene: 10. The CDR3 runs to 16 residues. Here the CDR3 DNA reads TGTGCCAGCAGTGGGGACAGGGGTACCGTTGGTTCACCCCTCCACTTT. Protein: CASSGDRGTVGSPLHF.

The chain links TRBV15 to TRBJ2-1; tentatively, D is TRBD2 (7 bases). Trimming stripped 3 bases from V and 6 bases from J, with 18 bases between. The CDR3 is 16 amino acids. Germline CDR1 is LNHNV and CDR2 is YYDKDF (reference sequence). The CDR3: CATSRSRGPSLNEQFF. CDR3 sequence (DNA): TGTGCCACCAGCAGGTCGCGGGGGCCGTCCCTCAATGAGCAGTTCTTC.

CDR3 nucleotide sequence: TGTGCCAGCAGCTATACAGGGGACAACACTGAAGCTTTCTTT. This gives the protein CASSYTGDNTEAFF. This rearrangement joins TRBV7-2 to TRBJ1-1; 7 nucleotides align to TRBD1. Germline assignment: CDR1 SGHTA and CDR2 FQGNSA. The ends lost 4 bases at V and 2 bases at J; junction bases unmatched: 4. This CDR3 has 14 amino acids. The full variable domain, its missing parts supplied by reference TRBV7-2 and TRBJ1-1, is GAGVSQSPSNKVTEKGKDVELRCDPISGHTALYWYRQSLGQGLEFLIYFQGNSAPDKSGLPSDRFSAERTGGSVSTLTIQRTQQEDSAVYLCASSYTGDNTEAFFGQGTRLTVV.

The rearrangement uses TRBV9 and TRBJ1-5; perhaps TRBD1 as D (5 bases). CDR3 size: 14 residues. Trimming left V 0 bases short and J 7 bases short, with 11 bases between. Germline V CDR1 and CDR2: SGDLS, YYNGEE. The CDR3 coding sequence is TGTGCCAGCAGCGTAGCAGGGTCAGGCCAGCCCCAGCATTTT. It codes for CASSVAGSGQPQHF.

This clone came up a few times. The V call is TRBV6-2 or TRBV6-3, the J call TRBJ1-1, with no clear D. CDR1 is MNHEY, CDR2 SVGEGT, per germline. The CDR3 has 13 residues. Trimming stripped 4 bases from V and 10 bases from J, with 16 bases between. CDR3 DNA sequence: TGTGCCAGCAGTTGGAGAAGGACTATAGGAGCTTTCTTT. It encodes CASSWRRTIGAFF.

V and J are TRBV19 and TRBJ2-5; 8 bases align to TRBD2. Germline trimming cut 2 bases from V and 2 bases from J; bases unmatched to any gene: 4. Germline V gives CDR1 LNHDA, CDR2 SQIVND (reference sequence). The CDR3 has 15 residues. The chain's CDR3 is CASSINGGAQETQYF. The CDR3 nucleotides read TGTGCCAGTAGTATAAACGGGGGGGCACAAGAGACCCAGTACTTC.